This TCR beta chain originates from a study of early T cells in non-severe SARS-CoV-2 infection. Study information: Sequenced bulk RNA came from whole blood that was unsorted, and chains were unpaired.

This clonotype was seen ten or more times. As yet, its antigen is unknown. Study-wide results and caveats: The study's VDJdb matching favored anti-spike CD8 responses and missed private and CD4 specificities.

This CDR3 spans 15 amino acids. The J segment lost 3 bases and the V segment lost 5 bases, leaving 12 bases of the junction unmatched. Germline CDR1 is DFQATT and CDR2 is SNEGSKA (reference sequence). Individual cDNA molecules were tagged with unique molecular identifiers, the study reported. TCRdb reanalysed the 5' RACE reads using MiXCR and keeps one entry per CDR3 protein. The top ten clones hold over 8% of a sample with tens of thousands of distinct CDR3 sequences, 3% to 5% of them seen once. This receptor was identified in an adult who was a healthcare worker with PCR-confirmed SARS-CoV-2 infection or an uninfected control (not recorded which). The specimen was whole blood. V and J are TRBV20-1 and TRBJ2-7, with 8 bases aligning to TRBD2. In DNA, the CDR3 is TGCAGTGCTTCCCCCCCGGCGGGAGGTGACTACGAGCAGTACTTC. Translation: CSASPPAGGDYEQYF.